This T cell receptor (beta chain) was found in a study of cytomegalovirus exposure and HLA in healthy donors. This CDR3 spans 15 amino acids. Germline V lookup: CDR1 SGDLS, CDR2 YYNGEE. V dropped 4 bases and J dropped 5; count of bases not matched to a gene: 8. PCR amplification relied on 60 Vbeta primers (plus 13 Jbeta primers). Sequenced by immunoSEQ multiplex PCR; TCRdb stores in-frame clones only, minus some. There are 150,000 to 200,000 clones in the sample; around 75% occur only once, and about 4.9% lies in the top ten. V and J are TRBV9 and TRBJ1-4, with TRBD1 identical over 7 bases. The receptor comes from a male donor in good health and CMV-seronegative. Material for sequencing was PBMCs. The DNA of the CDR3 is TGTGCCAGCAGCACCTCCGGGACAGTAAATGAAAAACTGTTTTTT. It specifies CASSTSGTVNEKLFF. Full variable domain (remainder filled in from reference TRBV9 and TRBJ1-4): DSGVTQTPKHLITATGQRVTLRCSPRSGDLSVYWYQQSLDQGLQFLIQYYNGEERAKGNILERFSAQQFPDLHSELNLSSLELGDSALYFCASSTSGTVNEKLFFGSGTQLSVL.